Below, one T cell receptor (beta chain) is given with its context. The antigen is undetermined. V lost 7 bases to trimming and J lost 0 bases, with 10 bases between them. The CDR3 extends over 14 amino acids. Germline V gives CDR1 LNHDA, CDR2 SQIVND (reference sequence). These data are taken from a study of lymphopenia after photon versus proton radiotherapy. Study-wide results and caveats: Proton therapy kept repertoires fairly stable, unlike photons, which gained effector/memory cells.

Using immunoSEQ multiplex PCR, the repertoire was profiled, and TCRdb retains in-frame clones only, with some absent. The sample has roughly 22,000 clones; 70% to 85% are singletons. This TCR was recovered from a woman in her 70s with pancreatic cancer. This chain joins TRBV19 and TRBJ2-1; D possibly corresponds to TRBD2 (6 bases). The sequences come from peripheral blood, collected from a patient treated with proton-based radiotherapy. The CDR3 nucleotides are TGTGCCAGTACGTACGGGAGCTCCTACAATGAGCAGTTCTTC. The encoded protein is CASTYGSSYNEQFF.